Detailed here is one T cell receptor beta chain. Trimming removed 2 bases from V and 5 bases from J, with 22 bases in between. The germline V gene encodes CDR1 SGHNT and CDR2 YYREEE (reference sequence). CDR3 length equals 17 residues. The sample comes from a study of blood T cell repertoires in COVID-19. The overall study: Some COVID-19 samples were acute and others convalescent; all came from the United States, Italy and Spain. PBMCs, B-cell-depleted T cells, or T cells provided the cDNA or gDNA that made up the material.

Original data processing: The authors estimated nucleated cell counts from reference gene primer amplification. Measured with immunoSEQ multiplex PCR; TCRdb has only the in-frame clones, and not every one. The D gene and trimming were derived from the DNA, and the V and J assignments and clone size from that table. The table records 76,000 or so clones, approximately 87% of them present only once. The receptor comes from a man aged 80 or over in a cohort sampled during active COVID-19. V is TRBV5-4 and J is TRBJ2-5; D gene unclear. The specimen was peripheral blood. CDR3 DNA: TGTGCCAGCAGCTTAAGTCTGCGTCCCTCTTTCCCGGAGACCCAGTACTTC. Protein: CASSLSLRPSFPETQYF.